Each of the 11 T cell receptor beta chains below was sequenced from the same sample in a study of blood T cell repertoires in COVID-19. TCRdb's table, derived via immunoSEQ multiplex PCR, lists solely in-frame clones and lacks some. The profile shows tens of thousands of clones, about 84% of them singletons. Sequencing was done on a sample of peripheral blood. The source is a woman in her seventies with acute or convalescent COVID-19.

The chain uses TRBV4-1 and TRBJ2-1; D is ambiguous. This CDR3 comprises 16 residues. V gave up 1 base and J gave up 6 bases, with 16 bases separating them. Germline-derived CDR1 and CDR2 are MGHRA and YSYEKL. CDR3 DNA: TGCGCCAGCAGCCAAGTCCCGGCTAGAGTTGGCAATGAGCAGTTCTTC. This encodes CASSQVPARVGNEQFF.

This clone was found once. The chain combines TRBV19 with TRBJ1-1; D is possibly TRBD1 (5 bases). Germline V lookup: CDR1 LNHDA, CDR2 SQIVND (reference sequence). The CDR3 runs 15 residues. V gave up 4 bases and J gave up 1 base, with 13 bases separating them. This CDR3 reads CASSTKDIGNTEAFF. The DNA of the CDR3 is TGTGCCAGTAGTACCAAGGACATAGGGAACACTGAAGCTTTCTTT.

V and J are TRBV3-1 (or the pseudogene TRBV3-2) and TRBJ2-5; TRBD1 matches 10 bases. Losses at the gene ends were 4 bases for V and 5 bases for J; bases not matched to a gene: 10. Germline V CDR1 and CDR2: LGHDT, YNNKEL (reference sequence). This CDR3 contains 16 residues. CDR3 in amino acids: CASSRPTGGLPETQYF. The CDR3 nucleotides are TGTGCCAGCAGCCGCCCGACAGGGGGCCTCCCTGAGACCCAGTACTTC.

V and J are TRBV21-1 and TRBJ2-3; the table's D call, TRBD2, was not checked against the DNA. TRBV21-1 represents a pseudogene. The CDR3 has 20 residues. CDR3 loop: CASSRGTSGRAFSSTDTQYF. The CDR3 bases are TGTGCCAGCAGCAGGGGGACTAGCGGGAGGGCCTTTTCTAGCACAGATACGCAGTATTTT.

This chain connects TRBV13 to TRBJ1-3; TRBD1 is a possible D gene (5 bases). In germline, CDR1 is PRHDT, CDR2 FYEKMQ (reference sequence). The germline V and J ends were trimmed by 4 bases and 10 bases, with 20 bases remaining between them. This CDR3 spans 15 amino acids. CDR3 bases: TGTGCCAGCAGCTCCCCCCGGAGGGGAGGATGGACCATATATTTT. This gives the protein CASSSPRRGGWTIYF. Looking up the rest from reference TRBV13 and TRBJ1-3 gives the full variable domain: AAGVIQSPRHLIKEKRETATLKCYPIPRHDTVYWYQQGPGQDPQFLISFYEKMQSDKGSIPDRFSAQQFSDYHSELNMSSLELGDSALYFCASSSPRRGGWTIYFGEGSWLTVV.

CDR3 nucleotides: TGTGCCAGCAGCGGAACCCAGGGGGAATGGGGCAATCAGCCCCAGCATTTT. This translates into CASSGTQGEWGNQPQHF. The chain couples TRBV6-2 or TRBV6-3 to TRBJ1-5; 7 nucleotides align to TRBD1. In germline, CDR1 is MNHEY, CDR2 SVGEGT. The CDR3 has 17 amino acids. V gave up 6 bases and J gave up 2 bases; unmatched junction bases: 13.

J is TRBJ1-2 and V is TRBV9; possible D gene TRBD1, 6 bases. V lost 4 bases and J lost 4, with 17 bases in between. Germline V gene sequence: CDR1 SGDLS, CDR2 YYNGEE. CDR3 length: 15 amino acids. CDR3 DNA sequence: TGTGCCAGCAGCCTAAACAGGGATTCCGTCTATGGCTACACCTTC. It specifies CASSLNRDSVYGYTF.

The chain has TRBV20-1 and TRBJ2-1; maybe TRBD1 (5 bases). Germline CDR1 is DFQATT and CDR2 is SNEGSKA (reference sequence). V shed 3 bases and J shed 4 bases, with 13 bases lying between them. The CDR3 contains 14 residues. CDR3 sequence: CSASVSKGYNEQFF. In nucleotides, the CDR3 is TGCAGTGCTAGTGTCTCTAAGGGGTACAATGAGCAGTTCTTC.

This sequence joins TRBV29-1 and TRBJ1-5; D is ambiguous. CDR3 size: 15 residues. The V gene's germline CDR1 is SQVTM and CDR2 ANQGSEA. With 1 base removed from V and 3 bases from J, the gap between germline ends came to 13 bases. The CDR3 DNA follows: TGCAGCGTTGAAGTAGGTGGGGAGCCCAATCAGCCCCAGCATTTT. Its protein is CSVEVGGEPNQPQHF.

The chain joins TRBV6-1 to TRBJ1-5; the D gene is possibly TRBD1 (5 bases). CDR1 is MNHNS and CDR2 is SASEGT in the germline V gene. The CDR3 contains 16 residues. V dropped 3 bases and J dropped 0 bases, with 12 bases sitting between them. CDR3 sequence reads: CASSDDRRYSNQPQHF. The CDR3 coding sequence is TGTGCCAGCAGTGACGACAGAAGGTATAGCAATCAGCCCCAGCATTTT.

The V call is TRBV28, the J call TRBJ2-4, with 8 bases matching TRBD2. Looked up from germline, CDR1 is MDHEN and CDR2 is SYDVKM. The CDR3 extends over 14 amino acids. After removal of 5 bases from V and 3 bases from J, the junction contained 3 bases not matched to a gene. The CDR3: CASSPGGGKNIQYF. The CDR3 DNA sequence: TGTGCCAGCAGTCCCGGGGGGGGCAAAAACATTCAGTACTTC. Using reference TRBV28 and TRBJ2-4 for the parts outside the CDR3, the full variable domain is DVKVTQSSRYLVKRTGEKVFLECVQDMDHENMFWYRQDPGLGLRLIYFSYDVKMKEKGDIPEGYSVSREKKERFSLILESASTNQTSMYLCASSPGGGKNIQYFGAGTRLSVL.